What follows is one T cell receptor (beta chain) and its context. Antigen unknown. This record comes from a study of Tregs in tolerant kidney transplant recipients. Measured with immunoSEQ multiplex PCR; TCRdb has only the in-frame clones, and not every one. The sample yields 54,000 or so clones, about 90% seen once. Mixed chimerism was transient after nonmyeloablative marrow transplants from related graft donors. CDR3 length equals 15 residues. In germline, CDR1 is SGDLS, CDR2 YYNGEE. Trimming cost V 0 bases and J 7 bases, with 14 bases left between them. Whole-study findings and limits: Some patients' samples used different primers over time, so nucleotide sequences weren't comparable.

This clonotype originated in a human patient who received a combined kidney and bone marrow transplant. Some T cells here may be from the graft donor. The chain is built from TRBV9 and TRBJ2-1; D gene ambiguous. Sequenced here: CD8+ T cells from blood (PBMCs), sampled 24 months after the transplant. The chain's CDR3 is CASSVDLAPRNEQFF. In DNA, the CDR3 is TGTGCCAGCAGCGTAGACTTAGCCCCCCGAAATGAGCAGTTCTTC. The variable domain in full, completed from reference TRBV9 and TRBJ2-1, reads DSGVTQTPKHLITATGQRVTLRCSPRSGDLSVYWYQQSLDQGLQFLIQYYNGEERAKGNILERFSAQQFPDLHSELNLSSLELGDSALYFCASSVDLAPRNEQFFGPGTRLTVL.